Listed below are T cell receptor beta chains from one sample, sequenced in a study of blood T cells in healthy people across ages. One entry per CDR3 protein results from TCRdb running MiXCR on the 5' RACE reads. The table lists about 1.1 million distinct CDR3 sequences, under 40% of them singletons. Sequenced: blood. The receptors come from a man between 18 and 29 years old in good health. Both conserved end residues are part of each CDR3. The D gene is left open where the match is weak. Clone size is not always given. Where it is, it says once, few, many or a class for expanded clones.

V gene	clone size	J gene	D gene	CDR3 protein	CDR3 DNA
TRBV2	-	TRBJ1-1	-	CASSALISNTEAFF	TGTGCCAGCAGTGCCTTAATATCCAACACTGAAGCTTTCTTT
TRBV6-5	-	TRBJ2-1	TRBD2	CASSSPTSGTNNEQFF	TGTGCCAGCAGTTCCCCTACTAGCGGGACAAACAATGAGCAGTTCTTC
TRBV20-1	-	TRBJ2-7	TRBD1	CSARGPDRGRSEQYF	TGCAGTGCTAGAGGTCCGGACAGGGGCCGTAGCGAGCAGTACTTC
TRBV2	-	TRBJ1-1	-	CASIREINTEAFF	TGTGCCAGTATCAGGGAAATAAACACTGAAGCTTTCTTT
TRBV6-5	-	TRBJ1-1	TRBD1	CASSYQGQSYTEAFF	TGTGCCAGCAGTTACCAGGGACAGTCCTACACTGAAGCTTTCTTT
TRBV27	-	TRBJ2-1	-	CASSPTRLDEQFF	TGTGCCAGCAGTCCGACTCGGTTGGATGAGCAGTTCTTC
TRBV20-1	-	TRBJ2-1	-	CSTHNEQFF	TGCTCTACACACAATGAGCAGTTCTTC
TRBV20-1	-	TRBJ2-5	-	CSARGRALQETQYF	TGCAGTGCTAGGGGGCGGGCCCTCCAAGAGACCCAGTACTTC
TRBV12-3/TRBV12-4	-	TRBJ1-5	TRBD1	CASSSELIGGQPQHF	TGTGCCAGCAGTTCCGAATTGATAGGGGGCCAGCCCCAGCATTTT
TRBV12-3/TRBV12-4	-	TRBJ1-1	-	CASNGGGQWTEAFF	TGTGCCAGCAACGGCGGGGGGCAGTGGACTGAAGCTTTCTTT
TRBV7-8	few	TRBJ2-1	TRBD1	CASSSYRGRGYNEQFF	TGTGCCAGCAGCTCCTACAGGGGCCGAGGTTACAATGAGCAGTTCTTC
TRBV5-1	few	TRBJ1-4	-	CASSLGDRDNEKLFF	TGCGCCAGCAGCTTGGGGGACCGAGATAATGAAAAACTGTTTTTT
TRBV20-1	-	TRBJ2-3	TRBD2	CSARRASGYTDTQYF	TGCAGTGCTAGAAGGGCTAGCGGGTACACAGATACGCAGTATTTT
TRBV2	few	TRBJ2-3	-	CASTGGASTDTQYF	TGTGCCAGCACCGGAGGGGCCAGTACAGATACGCAGTATTTT
TRBV7-2	few	TRBJ2-3	-	CASSLGYTNTDTQYF	TGTGCCAGCAGCTTAGGCTACACGAACACAGATACGCAGTATTTT
TRBV7-9	few	TRBJ1-1	TRBD1	CASSYDRVLSSTEAFF	TGTGCCAGCAGCTATGACAGGGTATTGTCCAGCACTGAAGCTTTCTTT
TRBV5-1	-	TRBJ2-7	-	CASRAASSYEQYF	TGCGCCAGCAGAGCCGCTAGCTCCTACGAGCAGTACTTC
TRBV9	-	TRBJ1-1	-	CASSKSGLDTEAFF	TGTGCCAGCAGCAAGTCAGGGTTGGACACTGAGGCTTTCTTT
TRBV5-6	-	TRBJ2-3	-	CASSLGSTRSDTQYF	TGTGCCAGCAGCTTGGGATCTACCCGTTCGGATACGCAGTATTTT
TRBV9	-	TRBJ2-3	TRBD2	CASSVAHPGLAGSTTQYF	TGTGCCAGCAGCGTAGCTCACCCGGGACTAGCGGGATCGACTACGCAGTATTTT
TRBV29-1	-	TRBJ1-1	-	CSVEDLGTEAFF	TGCAGCGTTGAAGATCTGGGCACTGAAGCTTTCTTT
TRBV4-1	few	TRBJ1-2	TRBD1	CASSQVLGGDYGYTF	TGCGCCAGCAGCCAAGTTTTAGGGGGCGACTATGGCTACACCTTC
TRBV20-1	-	TRBJ2-1	-	CSAREPGRREETQFF	TGCAGTGCTAGAGAACCGGGACGAAGAGAAGAGACCCAGTTCTTC
TRBV29-1	many	TRBJ2-1	-	CSVEDVGRVYNEQFF	TGCAGCGTTGAAGATGTGGGGCGGGTGTACAATGAGCAGTTCTTC
TRBV4-3	few	TRBJ1-4	-	CASSHLGTGVVNEKLFF	TGCGCCAGCAGCCACCTAGGGACGGGGGTCGTTAATGAAAAACTGTTTTTT
TRBV5-1	few	TRBJ2-5	TRBD2	CASSLVTGTSGGQETQYF	TGCGCCAGCAGCTTGGTCACCGGGACTAGCGGAGGACAAGAGACCCAGTACTTC
TRBV20-1	-	TRBJ1-5	-	CSARPTVNSNQPQHF	TGCAGTGCTAGACCGACAGTAAATAGCAATCAGCCCCAGCATTTT
TRBV4-2	-	TRBJ2-1	TRBD2	CASSRLLTGGLGEQFF	TGTGCCAGCAGCCGTCTTTTAACGGGGGGACTTGGTGAGCAGTTCTTC
TRBV20-1	few	TRBJ1-1	-	CSAVIQGPEAFF	TGCAGTGCTGTAATTCAGGGTCCTGAAGCTTTCTTT
TRBV5-1	-	TRBJ2-3	-	CASSLYLPGSSTDTRYF	TGCGCCAGCAGCTTGTACCTGCCGGGAAGTAGCACAGATACGCGGTATTTT
TRBV7-2	once	TRBJ1-2	-	CASSLEILNYGYTF	TGTGCCAGCAGCTTAGAGATACTGAACTATGGCTACACCTTC
TRBV27	-	TRBJ1-6	-	CASRQSFGSPPHF	TGTGCCAGCAGACAGAGCTTCGGTTCACCCCCCCACTTT
TRBV9	-	TRBJ2-1	-	CASSVQGGDEQFF	TGTGCCAGCAGCGTACAGGGGGGGGATGAGCAGTTCTTC
TRBV12-3/TRBV12-4	-	TRBJ1-1	TRBD1	CASSLGQEDTEAFF	TGTGCCAGCAGTCTCGGACAGGAGGACACTGAAGCTTTCTTT
TRBV28	few	TRBJ1-2	-	CASRIADEDGYTF	TGTGCCTCCCGCATTGCGGACGAAGATGGCTACACCTTC
TRBV20-1	-	TRBJ2-1	-	CSAPDRQHRKNNEQFF	TGCAGTGCCCCCGACAGGCAACATAGAAAAAACAATGAGCAGTTCTTC
TRBV19	-	TRBJ2-5	-	CAGLGARRETQYF	TGTGCCGGTTTGGGGGCCCGGCGAGAGACCCAGTACTTC
TRBV7-2	once	TRBJ2-2	TRBD2	CASSLVAGVPGELFF	TGTGCCAGCAGCTTAGTAGCGGGGGTCCCCGGGGAGCTGTTTTTT
TRBV6-5	few	TRBJ2-1	-	CASSKTRITYNEQFF	TGTGCCAGCAGTAAGACACGGATCACATACAATGAGCAGTTCTTC
TRBV5-6	many	TRBJ1-2	TRBD1	CASSFGTVGYTF	TGTGCCAGCAGTTTCGGGACAGTTGGCTACACCTTC
TRBV28	-	TRBJ2-1	TRBD1	CASRTGDNERFF	TGTGCCAGCAGAACAGGGGATAATGAGCGGTTCTTC
TRBV13	-	TRBJ2-5	TRBD2	CASSDGAGAHQQYF	TGTGCCAGCAGCGACGGAGCGGGGGCTCATCAGCAGTACTTC
TRBV13	many	TRBJ1-1	-	CASSLTDSNTEAFF	TGTGCCAGCAGCTTGACAGATTCAAACACTGAAGCTTTCTTT
TRBV29-1	-	TRBJ1-2	-	CSVDGAVGHGYTF	TGCAGCGTTGATGGGGCGGTGGGCCATGGCTACACCTTC